The entry below gives a single T cell receptor (beta chain) sequence along with its context. PCR involved 60 Vbeta and 13 Jbeta primers. Generated by immunoSEQ multiplex PCR, the TCRdb table keeps only in-frame clones and is missing some. Its listing shows 150,000 to 200,000 clones. These donors, healthy bone marrow donors, were studied. CDR3 length equals 15 residues. Between the trimmed V and J ends, which lost 4 bases and 1 base, there was a span of 10 bases. The germline gives CDR1 MRHNA, CDR2 SNTAGT. The data were obtained in a study of cytomegalovirus exposure and HLA in healthy donors. Material: PBMCs. The TCR was taken from a young man in good health and CMV-seronegative. The chain couples TRBV6-4 to TRBJ2-2, with unresolved D. CDR3 loop: CASSVSEGNTGELFF. The CDR3 DNA follows: TGTGCCAGCAGTGTAAGCGAAGGGAACACCGGGGAGCTGTTTTTT.